These 26 T cell receptor beta chains originate from one sample sequenced in a study of blood T cell repertoires in COVID-19. Clones were read by immunoSEQ multiplex PCR, and TCRdb kept only the in-frame ones, dropping some. The table shows roughly 68,000 clones, with 65% to 80% occurring only once. Sequenced material: peripheral blood. The receptors originated from a woman aged 45-65 years with acute or convalescent COVID-19.

The J gene is TRBJ1-1, the V gene TRBV28, with 8 positions matching TRBD1. Trimming at V came to 8 bases and at J to 4 bases, leaving 9 bases not matched to a gene. In germline, CDR1 is MDHEN, CDR2 SYDVKM. This CDR3 region has 14 residues. CDR3: CASYPPGGSTEAFF. The CDR3 DNA reads as TGTGCCAGCTACCCGCCAGGGGGCAGCACTGAAGCTTTCTTT. Based on the CDR3 plus reference TRBV28 and TRBJ1-1, the full variable domain is DVKVTQSSRYLVKRTGEKVFLECVQDMDHENMFWYRQDPGLGLRLIYFSYDVKMKEKGDIPEGYSVSREKKERFSLILESASTNQTSMYLCASYPPGGSTEAFFGQGTRLTVV.

CDR3 nucleotide sequence: TGTGCCAGCAGTCCATCCTCTGGACTAGCGGGGGGGGAGCAGTTCTTC. This translates into CASSPSSGLAGGEQFF. V and J are TRBV3-1 (or the pseudogene TRBV3-2) and TRBJ2-1; 15 positions match TRBD2. The CDR3 sequence is 16 residues long. V lost 6 bases, J lost 10 bases, and 10 bases stayed unmatched. Germline values: CDR1 LGHDT, CDR2 YNNKEL (reference sequence).

V usage is TRBV6-5 and J usage is TRBJ1-1; the D gene is possibly TRBD1 (6 bases). In germline, CDR1 is MNHEY, CDR2 SVGAGI. V was pared by 4 bases and J by 8 bases, with 20 bases between. The CDR3 extends over 15 amino acids. In nucleotides, the CDR3 is TGTGCCAGCAGTTCATCACCCCCCGACAGGAGGGAAGCTTTCTTT. It translates to CASSSSPPDRREAFF.

The chain is built from TRBV20-1 and TRBJ2-4; 7 bases align to TRBD2. CDR3 length: 14 amino acids. In germline, CDR1 is DFQATT, CDR2 SNEGSKA (reference sequence). Trimming cost V 3 bases and J 6 bases; bases outside gene matches: 8. This CDR3 reads CSASVSGIGNIQYF. The CDR3, as DNA: TGCAGTGCTAGTGTGAGCGGGATCGGAAACATTCAGTACTTC.

In its sample, this clone ranks as medium-sized (0.01 to 0.1%). This chain joins TRBV14 and TRBJ1-2; D unresolved. This CDR3 has 15 residues. V gave up 1 base and J gave up 4 bases, with 13 bases separating them. Germline lookup yields CDR1 SGHDN and CDR2 FVKESK. CDR3 DNA sequence: TGTGCCAGCAGCCAAGTAAACAACCCGGGCTATGGCTACACCTTC. Protein: CASSQVNNPGYGYTF.

The gene calls are TRBV19 and TRBJ2-1; 8 bases line up with TRBD2. Trimming removed 6 bases from V and 3 bases from J; junction bases left unmatched: 13. Per germline, CDR1 LNHDA and CDR2 SQIVND (reference sequence). The CDR3 sequence is 17 residues long. This CDR3 reads CASSLTSGSRSYNEQFF. In DNA form, the CDR3 reads TGTGCCAGTAGCCTCACTAGCGGCTCAAGGAGCTACAATGAGCAGTTCTTC.

The CDR3, as DNA: TGTGCCAGCTCACCACCACCAGGGCTGTTTTTT. Encoded protein: CASSPPPGLFF. The J gene is TRBJ1-4, the V gene TRBV18, with TRBD1 as a possible D gene (5 bases). The CDR3 contains 11 residues. CDR1 and CDR2 (germline): KGHSH, LQKENI. Trimming cost V 0 bases and J 14 bases, with 7 bases left between them.

This clone was seen only a few times. V usage is TRBV3-1 (or the pseudogene TRBV3-2) and J usage is TRBJ2-7, with 15 bases aligning to TRBD2. Germline CDR1 and CDR2: LGHDT and YNNKEL (reference sequence). This CDR3 is built from 18 residues. V was pared by 1 base and J by 7 bases, with 11 bases of the junction left unmatched. CDR3 in DNA: TGTGCCAGCAGCCAAGTTTCTGGACTAGCGGGAGGGCTGAAGGAGCAGTACTTC. Encoded protein: CASSQVSGLAGGLKEQYF.

The chain has TRBV4-1 and TRBJ2-1, with 10 bases lining up with TRBD2. The CDR3 loop spans 16 amino acids. Germline values: CDR1 MGHRA, CDR2 YSYEKL. V dropped 5 bases and J dropped 8; count of bases not matched to a gene: 12. The CDR3 DNA sequence: TGCGCCAGCAGCGATCTAGCGGGAGCAGTATACTATGAGCAGTTCTTC. Translation gives CASSDLAGAVYYEQFF.

The chain joins TRBV7-2 to TRBJ1-2, with 7 bases lining up with TRBD1. Germline assignment: CDR1 SGHTA and CDR2 FQGNSA. The CDR3 has 14 residues. With V trimmed by 0 bases and J by 9 bases, 7 bases remained unmatched. The CDR3 coding sequence is TGTGCCAGCAGCTTAGCGCAGGGGGGAACCAGCTACACCTTC. As protein: CASSLAQGGTSYTF.

The chain uses TRBV5-4 and TRBJ1-4; 11 bases are shared with TRBD1. J was trimmed by 6 bases and V by 0 bases; bases with no gene match: 1. Germline lookup yields CDR1 SGHNT and CDR2 YYREEE (reference sequence). This CDR3 is 15 amino acids long. This CDR3 reads CASSLVGQGDEKLFF. The DNA for the CDR3 is TGTGCCAGCAGCTTGGTGGGACAGGGGGATGAAAAACTGTTTTTT.

About this clone: Other DNA sequences in this specimen translate into the identical CDR3. The rearrangement uses TRBV5-1 and TRBJ2-7, with 7 positions matching TRBD1. CDR1 and CDR2 from the germline V gene are SGHRS and YFSETQ. The ends lost 5 bases at V and 5 bases at J; junction bases unmatched: 4. This CDR3 spans 12 amino acids. The CDR3 DNA is TGCGCCAGCAGTTTTCAGGGGGACGAGCAGTACTTC. Translating gives CASSFQGDEQYF.

The V gene is TRBV18, the J gene TRBJ2-1, with 7 bases lining up with TRBD2. The V and J ends lost 1 base and 8 bases, in that order; junction bases with no gene match: 8. The CDR3 is 15 amino acids. CDR1 is KGHSH and CDR2 is LQKENI in the germline V gene. The CDR3 region is CASSPRGAGLDEQFF. CDR3 sequence (DNA): TGTGCCAGCTCACCACGGGGAGCGGGGTTGGATGAGCAGTTCTTC.

This clone was found a few times. The V gene is TRBV7-9, the J gene TRBJ2-7; 8 nucleotides align to TRBD1. Germline assignment: CDR1 SEHNR and CDR2 FQNEAQ (reference sequence). With V trimmed by 2 bases and J by 6 bases, 6 bases remained unmatched. The CDR3 is made up of 14 amino acids. The CDR3 loop is CASSLRQGNSEQYF. CDR3 in DNA: TGTGCCAGCAGCTTACGACAGGGGAACTCCGAGCAGTACTTC. Using reference TRBV7-9 and TRBJ2-7 for the parts outside the CDR3, the full variable domain is DTGVSQNPRHKITKRGQNVTFRCDPISEHNRLYWYRQTLGQGPEFLTYFQNEAQLEKSRLLSDRFSAERPKGSFSTLEIQRTEQGDSAMYLCASSLRQGNSEQYFGPGTRLTVT.

This chain uses TRBV28 with TRBJ2-5; TRBD2 matches 10 bases. Germline V gene data show CDR1 as MDHEN and CDR2 as SYDVKM. V dropped 4 bases and J dropped 2; count of bases not matched to a gene: 4. The CDR3 length is 15 residues. CDR3 in amino acids: CASSSWTSGQETQYF. CDR3 bases: TGTGCCAGCAGTTCTTGGACTAGCGGACAAGAGACCCAGTACTTC.

This rearrangement joins TRBV25-1 to TRBJ1-4; the match to TRBD1 covers 7 bases. Trimming cost V 6 bases and J 7 bases; bases outside gene matches: 8. This CDR3 has 14 amino acids. Germline V CDR1 and CDR2: MGHDK, SYGVNS. CDR3 nucleotides: TGTGCCAGCAGAAACAGGGGATGGGGTGAAAAACTGTTTTTT. Its translation is CASRNRGWGEKLFF.

This chain joins TRBV5-5 and TRBJ2-7; TRBD1 matches 10 bases. Germline V gene data show CDR1 as SGHKS and CDR2 as YYEKEE (reference sequence). CDR3 length: 16 residues. Trimming at V came to 2 bases and at J to 2 bases, leaving 7 bases not matched to a gene. The CDR3 DNA reads TGTGCCAGCAGCTTTGAGGGACAGGGGAACACCTACGAGCAGTACTTC. Translating it yields CASSFEGQGNTYEQYF.

The chain has TRBV7-2 and TRBJ1-2; D is unclear. Trimming removed 5 bases at V and 5 bases at J, with 9 bases between. Germline V gene lookup returns CDR1 SGHTA and CDR2 FQGNSA. This CDR3 region has 12 residues. CDR3 in amino acids: CASSPVRYGYTF. The CDR3 DNA reads as TGTGCCAGCAGCCCCGTTCGGTATGGCTACACCTTC.

The chain is built from TRBV19 and TRBJ2-1; 9 nucleotides line up with TRBD2. Unmatched junction bases numbered 8, after V lost 6 bases and J lost 5 bases. CDR1 and CDR2 from the germline V gene are LNHDA and SQIVND (reference sequence). The CDR3 extends over 15 amino acids. This chain's CDR3 is CASSIFSGGNNEQFF. For the CDR3, the DNA is TGTGCCAGTAGCATCTTTAGCGGGGGTAACAATGAGCAGTTCTTC.

V and J are TRBV6-5 and TRBJ2-3; TRBD2 matches at 8 bases. With V trimmed by 6 bases and J by 4 bases, 6 bases remained unmatched. The CDR3 sequence is 14 residues long. The germline gives CDR1 MNHEY, CDR2 SVGAGI. The CDR3 nucleotides are TGTGCCAGCAGGAGACTAGCGATTGCAGATACGCAGTATTTT. This gives the protein CASRRLAIADTQYF.

With regard to this clone: Other DNA sequences in the sample encode the same CDR3. The V call is TRBV7-2, the J call TRBJ2-1; the match to TRBD1 covers 7 bases. CDR1 is SGHTA, CDR2 FQGNSA, per germline. Losses at the gene ends were 3 bases for V and 7 bases for J; bases not matched to a gene: 0. The CDR3 is 12 amino acids. The CDR3 protein is CASSFRGNEQFF. The CDR3 DNA is TGTGCCAGCAGCTTCAGGGGGAATGAGCAGTTCTTC.

The V and J genes are TRBV19 and TRBJ1-1, with D perhaps TRBD1 (5 bases). Deletions cut 5 bases from V and 7 bases from J, with 11 bases between. The CDR3 totals 12 residues. CDR1 is LNHDA and CDR2 is SQIVND in the germline V gene (reference sequence). DNA of the CDR3: TGTGCCAGTAGTGGGCAGGGCTATGAAGCTTTCTTT. Translation gives CASSGQGYEAFF.

The gene calls are TRBV2 and TRBJ1-1; D is possibly TRBD1 (5 bases). The V and J ends lost 2 bases and 1 base respectively, with 8 bases between them. CDR3 length equals 14 residues. Germline CDR1 reads SNHLY; CDR2 reads FYNNEI. In DNA, the CDR3 is TGTGCCAGCAGTGAAACCGGACAGAACACTGAAGCTTTCTTT. Its protein is CASSETGQNTEAFF.

The V gene is TRBV11-2, the J gene TRBJ2-5, with D possibly TRBD2 on 5 matching bases. Per germline, CDR1 SGHAT and CDR2 FQNNGV. The V gene lost 8 bases and the J gene lost 4 bases, with 11 bases spanning the gap. The CDR3 loop spans 12 amino acids. This CDR3 reads CASPASRETQYF. CDR3 DNA: TGTGCCAGCCCAGCTAGCAGAGAGACCCAGTACTTC.

The chain couples TRBV27 to TRBJ1-2; a weak D match, TRBD1 (5 bases). Looked up from germline, CDR1 is MNHEY and CDR2 is SMNVEV (reference sequence). This CDR3 spans 14 amino acids. V was pared by 2 bases and J by 7 bases, with 14 bases between. CDR3 sequence reads: CASSLGPGWAGYTF. The CDR3 nucleotides are TGTGCCAGCAGTTTAGGGCCAGGGTGGGCTGGCTACACCTTC.

V usage is TRBV9 and J usage is TRBJ1-2, with 8 bases aligning to TRBD1. J lost 2 bases, V lost 3 bases, and 3 bases had no gene match. In germline, CDR1 is SGDLS, CDR2 YYNGEE. The CDR3 has 14 amino acids. In DNA, the CDR3 is TGTGCCAGCAGCGGCCGGGACAGGAACTATGGCTACACCTTC. Translation: CASSGRDRNYGYTF.